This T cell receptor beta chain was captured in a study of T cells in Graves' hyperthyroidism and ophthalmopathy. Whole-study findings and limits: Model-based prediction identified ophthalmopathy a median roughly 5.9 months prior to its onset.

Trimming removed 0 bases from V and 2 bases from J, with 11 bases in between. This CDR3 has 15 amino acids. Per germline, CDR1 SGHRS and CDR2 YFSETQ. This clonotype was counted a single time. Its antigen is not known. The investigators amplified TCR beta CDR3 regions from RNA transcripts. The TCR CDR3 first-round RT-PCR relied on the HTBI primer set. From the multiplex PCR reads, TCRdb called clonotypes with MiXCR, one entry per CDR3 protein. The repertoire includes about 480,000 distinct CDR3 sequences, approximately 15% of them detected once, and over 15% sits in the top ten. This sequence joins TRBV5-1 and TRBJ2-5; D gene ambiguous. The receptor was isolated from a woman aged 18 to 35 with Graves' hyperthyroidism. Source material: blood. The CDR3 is CASSLGRSVQETQYF. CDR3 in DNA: TGCGCCAGCAGCTTGGGGCGGTCCGTTCAAGAGACCCAGTACTTC. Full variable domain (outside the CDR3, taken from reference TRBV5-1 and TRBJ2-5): KAGVTQTPRYLIKTRGQQVTLSCSPISGHRSVSWYQQTPGQGLQFLFEYFSETQRNKGNFPGRFSGRQFSNSRSEMNVSTLELGDSALYLCASSLGRSVQETQYFGPGTRLLVL.